This T cell receptor beta chain was captured in a study of identical twins. There are a few counts of this clonotype. Trimming stripped 0 bases from V and 2 bases from J, with 15 bases between. The CDR3 runs 16 residues. Germline CDR1 reads DFQATT; CDR2 reads SNEGSKA (reference sequence). TCRdb analysed the 5' RACE reads with MiXCR anew, one entry per CDR3 protein. Here the sample spans some 570,000 distinct CDR3 sequences, 20% to 25% being singletons. These data were likewise used in another study, on yellow fever vaccine responses in identical twins. That work contributes: Twins' vaccine T cell response reportedly seemed partly convergent, partly personalized.

The sequenced sample consisted of CD4+ T cells sorted from blood. The rearrangement uses TRBV20-1 and TRBJ2-3, with D possibly being TRBD2 (6 bases). This sequence originates from a young woman in good health. CDR3 in amino acids: CSARDGVAENTDTQYF. The CDR3 DNA is TGCAGTGCTAGAGATGGAGTAGCGGAGAACACAGATACGCAGTATTTT.